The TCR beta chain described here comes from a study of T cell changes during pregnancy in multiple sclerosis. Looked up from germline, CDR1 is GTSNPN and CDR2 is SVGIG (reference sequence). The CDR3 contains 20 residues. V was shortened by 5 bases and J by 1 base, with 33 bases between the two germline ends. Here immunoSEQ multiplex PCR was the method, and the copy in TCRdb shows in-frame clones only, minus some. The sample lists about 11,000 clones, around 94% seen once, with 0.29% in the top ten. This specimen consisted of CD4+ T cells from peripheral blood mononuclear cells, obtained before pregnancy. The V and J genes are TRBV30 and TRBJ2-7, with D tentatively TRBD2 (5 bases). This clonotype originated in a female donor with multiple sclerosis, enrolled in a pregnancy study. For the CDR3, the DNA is TGTGCCTGGGCTAATCGAGGTAGTGTTCCGCGGGCAAATTGGTCCTACGAGCAGTACTTC. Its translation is CAWANRGSVPRANWSYEQYF.